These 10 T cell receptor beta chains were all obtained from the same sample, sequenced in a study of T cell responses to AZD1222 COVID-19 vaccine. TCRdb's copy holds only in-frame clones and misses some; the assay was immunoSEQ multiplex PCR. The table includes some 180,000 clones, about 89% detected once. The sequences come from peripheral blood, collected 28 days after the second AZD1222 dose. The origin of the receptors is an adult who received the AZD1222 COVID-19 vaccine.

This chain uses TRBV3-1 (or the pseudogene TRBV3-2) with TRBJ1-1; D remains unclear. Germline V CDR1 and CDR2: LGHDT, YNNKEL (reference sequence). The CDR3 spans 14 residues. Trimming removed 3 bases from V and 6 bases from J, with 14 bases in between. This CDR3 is CASSQPQGRAEAFF. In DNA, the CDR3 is TGTGCCAGCAGCCAGCCCCAAGGGCGGGCTGAAGCTTTCTTT.

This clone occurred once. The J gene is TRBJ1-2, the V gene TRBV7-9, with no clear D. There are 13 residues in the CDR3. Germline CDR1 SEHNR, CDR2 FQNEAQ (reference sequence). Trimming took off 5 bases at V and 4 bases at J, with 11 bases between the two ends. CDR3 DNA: TGTGCCAGCAGCCAAAGGTCCTTCTATGGCTACACCTTC. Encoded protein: CASSQRSFYGYTF.

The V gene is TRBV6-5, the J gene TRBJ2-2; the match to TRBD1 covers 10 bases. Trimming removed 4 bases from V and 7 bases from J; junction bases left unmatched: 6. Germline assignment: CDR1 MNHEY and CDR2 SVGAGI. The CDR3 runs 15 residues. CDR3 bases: TGTGCCAGCAGTTCCGGGACAGGGGCCGGCGGGGAGCTGTTTTTT. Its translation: CASSSGTGAGGELFF.

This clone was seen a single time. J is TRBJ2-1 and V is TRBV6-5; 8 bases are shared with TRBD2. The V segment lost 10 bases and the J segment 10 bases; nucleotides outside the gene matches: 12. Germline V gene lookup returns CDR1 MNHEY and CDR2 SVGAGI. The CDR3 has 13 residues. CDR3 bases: TGTGCCACCAGGGAGGCCGGGAGGGGGGAGCAGTTCTTC. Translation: CATREAGRGEQFF.

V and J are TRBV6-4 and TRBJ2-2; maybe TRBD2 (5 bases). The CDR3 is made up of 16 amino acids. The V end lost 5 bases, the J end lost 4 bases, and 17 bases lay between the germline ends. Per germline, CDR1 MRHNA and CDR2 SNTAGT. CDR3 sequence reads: CASSREGQTSTGELFF. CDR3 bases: TGTGCCAGCAGTCGGGAAGGGCAGACGAGCACCGGGGAGCTGTTTTTT.

This CDR3 reads CASSGFDSPLGTEAFF. The CDR3, as DNA: TGTGCCAGCAGTGGGTTCGACAGCCCCTTGGGCACTGAAGCTTTCTTT. The chain has TRBV2 and TRBJ1-1; possible D gene TRBD1, 5 bases. V lost 4 bases and J lost 4, with 19 bases in between. Germline assignment: CDR1 SNHLY and CDR2 FYNNEI. CDR3 length: 16 amino acids.

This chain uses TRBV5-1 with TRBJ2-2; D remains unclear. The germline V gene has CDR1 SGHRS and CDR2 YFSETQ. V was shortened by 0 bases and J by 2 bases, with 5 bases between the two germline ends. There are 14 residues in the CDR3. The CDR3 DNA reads TGCGCCAGCAGCTTGGCAGCTAACACCGGGGAGCTGTTTTTT. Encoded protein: CASSLAANTGELFF.

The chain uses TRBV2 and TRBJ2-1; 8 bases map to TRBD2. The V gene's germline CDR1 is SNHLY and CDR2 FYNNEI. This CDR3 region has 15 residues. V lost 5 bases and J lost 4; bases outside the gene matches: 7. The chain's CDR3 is CASSSRSGVYNEQFF. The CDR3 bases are TGTGCCAGCAGTAGTCGTAGCGGGGTATACAATGAGCAGTTCTTC.

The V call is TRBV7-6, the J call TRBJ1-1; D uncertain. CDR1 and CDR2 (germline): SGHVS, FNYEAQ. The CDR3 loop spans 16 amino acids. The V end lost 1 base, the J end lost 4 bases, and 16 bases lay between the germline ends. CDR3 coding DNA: TGTGCCAGCAGCTTAGGATGGGAGGGTAGAGGCACTGAAGCTTTCTTT. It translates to CASSLGWEGRGTEAFF.

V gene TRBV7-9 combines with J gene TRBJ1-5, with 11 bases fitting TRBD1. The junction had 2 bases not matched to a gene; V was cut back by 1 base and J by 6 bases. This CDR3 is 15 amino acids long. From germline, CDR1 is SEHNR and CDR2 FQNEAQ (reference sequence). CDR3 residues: CASSLGDRGVQPQHF. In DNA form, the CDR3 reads TGTGCCAGCAGCTTAGGGGACAGGGGGGTTCAGCCCCAGCATTTT.